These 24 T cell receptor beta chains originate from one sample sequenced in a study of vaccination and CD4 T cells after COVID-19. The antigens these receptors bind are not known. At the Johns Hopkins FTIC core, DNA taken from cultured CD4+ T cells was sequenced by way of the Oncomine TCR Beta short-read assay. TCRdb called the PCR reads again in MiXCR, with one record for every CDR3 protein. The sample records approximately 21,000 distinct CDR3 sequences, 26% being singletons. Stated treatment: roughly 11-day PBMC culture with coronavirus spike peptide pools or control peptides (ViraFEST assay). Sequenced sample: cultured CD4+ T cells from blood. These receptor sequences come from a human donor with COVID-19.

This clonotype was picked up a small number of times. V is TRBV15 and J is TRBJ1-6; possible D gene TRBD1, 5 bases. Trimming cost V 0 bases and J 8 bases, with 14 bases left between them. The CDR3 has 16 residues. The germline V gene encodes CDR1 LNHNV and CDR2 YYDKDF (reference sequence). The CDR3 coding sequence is TGTGCCACCAGCAGAGATTGGTGGGGCAGCGATTCACCCCTCCACTTT. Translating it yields CATSRDWWGSDSPLHF. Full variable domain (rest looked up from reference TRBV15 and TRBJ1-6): DAMVIQNPRYQVTQFGKPVTLSCSQTLNHNVMYWYQQKSSQAPKLLFHYYDKDFNNEADTPDNFQSRRPNTSFCFLDIRSPGLGDTAMYLCATSRDWWGSDSPLHFGNGTRLTVT.

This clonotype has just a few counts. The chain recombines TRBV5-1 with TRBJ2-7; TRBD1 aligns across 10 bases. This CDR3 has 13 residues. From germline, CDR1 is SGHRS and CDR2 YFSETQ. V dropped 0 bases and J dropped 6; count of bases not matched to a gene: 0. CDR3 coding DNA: TGCGCCAGCAGCTTGGGGGACAGGGGCGAGCAGTACTTC. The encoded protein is CASSLGDRGEQYF.

The CDR3 here is CASSRTPGNIQYF. The CDR3 coding sequence is TGTGCCAGCAGCCGGACCCCGGGGAACATTCAGTACTTC. This chain joins TRBV7-2 and TRBJ2-4, with D possibly matching TRBD2 (5 bases). The CDR3 runs 13 residues. Trimming removed 5 bases from V and 7 bases from J, with 12 bases in between. Germline V gene data show CDR1 as SGHTA and CDR2 as FQGNSA. The full variable domain, with the rest looked up from reference TRBV7-2 and TRBJ2-4, is GAGVSQSPSNKVTEKGKDVELRCDPISGHTALYWYRQSLGQGLEFLIYFQGNSAPDKSGLPSDRFSAERTGGSVSTLTIQRTQQEDSAVYLCASSRTPGNIQYFGAGTRLSVL.

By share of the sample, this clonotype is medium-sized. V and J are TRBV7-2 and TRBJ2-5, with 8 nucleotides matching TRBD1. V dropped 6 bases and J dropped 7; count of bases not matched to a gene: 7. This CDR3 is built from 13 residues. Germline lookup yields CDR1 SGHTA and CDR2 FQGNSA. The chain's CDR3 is CASSRTGPATQYF. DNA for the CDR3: TGTGCCAGCAGTAGGACAGGGCCGGCGACCCAGTACTTC. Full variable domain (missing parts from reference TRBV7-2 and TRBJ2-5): GAGVSQSPSNKVTEKGKDVELRCDPISGHTALYWYRQSLGQGLEFLIYFQGNSAPDKSGLPSDRFSAERTGGSVSTLTIQRTQQEDSAVYLCASSRTGPATQYFGPGTRLLVL.

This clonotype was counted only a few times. DNA of the CDR3: TGTGCCAGCAGCTTGACGGTCGTCTCGGAGAACACTGAAGCTTTCTTT. This translates into CASSLTVVSENTEAFF. The chain uses TRBV5-6 and TRBJ1-1; D uncertain. This CDR3 contains 16 residues. V gave up 1 base and J gave up 1 base, with 14 bases separating them. Germline loops: CDR1 SGHDT, CDR2 YYEEEE.

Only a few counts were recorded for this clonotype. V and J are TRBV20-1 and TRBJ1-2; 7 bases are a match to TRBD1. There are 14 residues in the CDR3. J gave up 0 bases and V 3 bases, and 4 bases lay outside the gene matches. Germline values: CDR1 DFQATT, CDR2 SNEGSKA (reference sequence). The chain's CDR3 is CSASPTGTNYGYTF. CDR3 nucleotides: TGCAGTGCTAGCCCGACAGGGACTAACTATGGCTACACCTTC.

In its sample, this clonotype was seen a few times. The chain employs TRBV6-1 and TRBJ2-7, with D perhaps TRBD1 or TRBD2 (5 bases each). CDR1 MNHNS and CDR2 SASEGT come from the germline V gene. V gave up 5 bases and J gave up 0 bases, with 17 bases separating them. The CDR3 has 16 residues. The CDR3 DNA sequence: TGTGCCAGCAGTCCCCCCGGGGCGTCGAGCTCCTACGAGCAGTACTTC. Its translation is CASSPPGASSSYEQYF.

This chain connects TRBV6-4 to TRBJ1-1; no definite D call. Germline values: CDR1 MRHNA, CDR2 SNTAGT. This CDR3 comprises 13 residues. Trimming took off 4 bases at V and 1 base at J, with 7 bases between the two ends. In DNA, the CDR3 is TGTGCCAGCAGTGTTCAACAGAACACTGAAGCTTTCTTT. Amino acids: CASSVQQNTEAFF.

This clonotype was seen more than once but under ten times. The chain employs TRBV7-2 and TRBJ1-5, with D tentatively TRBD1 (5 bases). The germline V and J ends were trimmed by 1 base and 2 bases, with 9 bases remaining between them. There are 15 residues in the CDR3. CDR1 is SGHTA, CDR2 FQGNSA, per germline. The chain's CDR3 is CASSLGGHGNQPQHF. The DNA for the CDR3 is TGTGCCAGCAGCTTAGGGGGCCATGGCAATCAGCCCCAGCATTTT.

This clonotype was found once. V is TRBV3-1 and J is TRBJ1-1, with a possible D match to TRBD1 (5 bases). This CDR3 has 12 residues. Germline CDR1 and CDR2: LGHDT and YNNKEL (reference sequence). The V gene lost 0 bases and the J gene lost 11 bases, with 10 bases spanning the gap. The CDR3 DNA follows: TGTGCCAGCAGCCAAGAGGGAGCAGGGGCTTTCTTT. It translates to CASSQEGAGAFF.

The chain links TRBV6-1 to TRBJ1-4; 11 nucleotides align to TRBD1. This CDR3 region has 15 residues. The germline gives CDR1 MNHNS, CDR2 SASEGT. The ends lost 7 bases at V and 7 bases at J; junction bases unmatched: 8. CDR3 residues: CASIGHGTGGEKLFF. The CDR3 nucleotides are TGTGCCAGCATCGGACATGGGACAGGGGGTGAAAAACTGTTTTTT.

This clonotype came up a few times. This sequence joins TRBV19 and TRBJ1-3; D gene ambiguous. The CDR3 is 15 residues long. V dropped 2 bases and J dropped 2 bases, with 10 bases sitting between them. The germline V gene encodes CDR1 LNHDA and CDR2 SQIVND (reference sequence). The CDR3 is CASSISAGTGNTIYF. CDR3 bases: TGTGCCAGTAGTATATCAGCGGGGACTGGAAACACCATATATTTT.

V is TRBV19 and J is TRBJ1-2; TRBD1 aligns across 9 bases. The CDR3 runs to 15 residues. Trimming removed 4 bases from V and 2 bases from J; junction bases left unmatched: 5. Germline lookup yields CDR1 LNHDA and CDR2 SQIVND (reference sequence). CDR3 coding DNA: TGTGCCAGTAGTACCAGGGGACAGGGCAACTATGGCTACACCTTC. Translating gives CASSTRGQGNYGYTF.

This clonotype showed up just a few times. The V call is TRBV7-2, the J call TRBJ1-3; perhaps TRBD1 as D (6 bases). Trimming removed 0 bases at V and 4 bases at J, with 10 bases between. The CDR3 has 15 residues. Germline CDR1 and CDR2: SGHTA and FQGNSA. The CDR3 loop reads CASSLAGGDGNTIYF. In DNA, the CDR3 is TGTGCCAGCAGCTTAGCTGGGGGCGACGGAAACACCATATATTTT. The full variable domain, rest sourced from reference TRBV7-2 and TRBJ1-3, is GAGVSQSPSNKVTEKGKDVELRCDPISGHTALYWYRQSLGQGLEFLIYFQGNSAPDKSGLPSDRFSAERTGGSVSTLTIQRTQQEDSAVYLCASSLAGGDGNTIYFGEGSWLTVV.

CDR3 sequence: CASTGQGGVDGYTF. DNA of the CDR3: TGTGCCAGCACCGGGCAGGGCGGAGTAGATGGCTACACCTTC. V usage is TRBV6-1 and J usage is TRBJ1-2, with D possibly being TRBD1 (5 bases). V was cut by 7 bases and J by 6 bases, with 18 bases left in between. The CDR3 length is 14 residues. Per germline, CDR1 MNHNS and CDR2 SASEGT.

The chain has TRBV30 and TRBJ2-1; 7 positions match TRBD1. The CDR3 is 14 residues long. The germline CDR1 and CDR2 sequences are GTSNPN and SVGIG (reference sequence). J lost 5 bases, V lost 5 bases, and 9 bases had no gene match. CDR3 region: CAWGHLDRDNEQFF. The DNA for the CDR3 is TGTGCCTGGGGACACCTTGACAGGGACAATGAGCAGTTCTTC.

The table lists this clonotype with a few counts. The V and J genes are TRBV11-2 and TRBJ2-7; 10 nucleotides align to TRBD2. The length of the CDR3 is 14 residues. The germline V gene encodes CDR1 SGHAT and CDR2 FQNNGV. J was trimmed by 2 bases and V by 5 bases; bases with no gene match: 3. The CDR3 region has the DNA TGTGCCAGCAGCGTAAGCGGGGGGGCCTACGAGCAGTACTTC. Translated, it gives CASSVSGGAYEQYF.

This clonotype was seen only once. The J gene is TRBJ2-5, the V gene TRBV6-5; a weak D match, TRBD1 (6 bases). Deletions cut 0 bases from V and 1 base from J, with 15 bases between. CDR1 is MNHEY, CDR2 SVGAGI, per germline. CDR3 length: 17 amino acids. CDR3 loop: CASSYSTGRNFQETQYF. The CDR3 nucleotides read TGTGCCAGCAGTTACTCGACAGGCCGAAACTTCCAAGAGACCCAGTACTTC.

This CDR3 reads CASSYSTGGNYGYTF. The CDR3 DNA reads as TGTGCCAGCAGTTACTCGACAGGGGGTAACTATGGCTACACCTTC. The genes are TRBV6-5 and TRBJ1-2; TRBD1 matches 9 bases. V lost 0 bases to trimming and J lost 1 base; unmatched junction nucleotides: 0. The CDR3 spans 15 residues. Germline CDR1 is MNHEY and CDR2 is SVGAGI.

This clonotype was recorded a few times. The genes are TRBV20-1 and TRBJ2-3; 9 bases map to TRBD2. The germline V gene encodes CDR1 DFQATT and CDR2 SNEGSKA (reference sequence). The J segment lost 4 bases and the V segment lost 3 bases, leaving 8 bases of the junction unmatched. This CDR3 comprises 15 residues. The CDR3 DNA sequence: TGCAGTGCTAGGTGGGGCGGGGGGGCCTCAGATACGCAGTATTTT. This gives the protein CSARWGGGASDTQYF.

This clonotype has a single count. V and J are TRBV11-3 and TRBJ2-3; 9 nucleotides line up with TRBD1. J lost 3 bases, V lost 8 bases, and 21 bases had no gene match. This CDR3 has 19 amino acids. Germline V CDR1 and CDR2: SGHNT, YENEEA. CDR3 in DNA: TGTGCCAGCCGGCCCGGGACAGGGTCGTTCGTTGCCGAAACAGATACGCAGTATTTT. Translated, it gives CASRPGTGSFVAETDTQYF.

The CDR3 sequence: CASSQVGGEQYF. The CDR3 nucleotides are TGTGCCAGCAGCCAAGTCGGAGGGGAGCAGTACTTC. The chain employs TRBV4-2 and TRBJ2-7; D may be TRBD2 (6 bases). The CDR3 loop spans 12 amino acids. CDR1 and CDR2 (germline): LGHNA, YNFKEQ. The V gene lost 1 base and the J gene lost 7 bases, with 8 bases spanning the gap.

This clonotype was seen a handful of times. This CDR3 reads CASVRGGPLGAFF. CDR3 DNA: TGTGCCAGCGTGAGGGGGGGTCCTTTGGGAGCTTTCTTT. The chain has TRBV28 and TRBJ1-1; tentative D call: TRBD1 (6 bases). The CDR3 runs 13 residues. Germline loops: CDR1 MDHEN, CDR2 SYDVKM. Trimming shortened V by 8 bases and J by 10 bases, and 20 bases separated the two germline ends.

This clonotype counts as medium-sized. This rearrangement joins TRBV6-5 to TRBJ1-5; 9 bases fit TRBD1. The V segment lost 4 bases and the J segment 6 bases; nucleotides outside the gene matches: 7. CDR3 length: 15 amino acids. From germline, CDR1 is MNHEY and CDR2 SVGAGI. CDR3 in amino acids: CASSWTGEATQPQHF. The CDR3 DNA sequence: TGTGCCAGCAGTTGGACAGGGGAGGCTACTCAGCCCCAGCATTTT.